This T cell receptor (beta chain) emerged from a study of Ad26.COV2.S vaccination and SARS-CoV-2 variants. Study-wide results and limits: The TCR breadth and depth analyses may have produced an underestimate of total T cell responses. Ad26.COV2.S recipients had broader spike-specific TCRs (P = 0.0014). People who got the vaccine or the placebo had similar non-spike TCR breadth.

Looked up from germline, CDR1 is LNHDA and CDR2 is SQIVND (reference sequence). The length of the CDR3 is 15 residues. V was trimmed by 7 bases and J by 3 bases, leaving 15 bases between them. Worth noting for this clone: No antigen is known for it.

Using immunoSEQ multiplex PCR, the repertoire was profiled, and TCRdb retains in-frame clones only, with some absent. The table shows more than 150,000 clones, with around nine tenths occurring only once. The clonotype originates from a human donor who had recovered from COVID-19. V usage is TRBV19 and J usage is TRBJ2-2; D is ambiguous. The starting material was peripheral blood, obtained after recovery from COVID-19. The DNA of the CDR3 is TGTGCCAGTACCCTTTCAGAAGCTTACACCGGGGAGCTGTTTTTT. It codes for CASTLSEAYTGELFF.